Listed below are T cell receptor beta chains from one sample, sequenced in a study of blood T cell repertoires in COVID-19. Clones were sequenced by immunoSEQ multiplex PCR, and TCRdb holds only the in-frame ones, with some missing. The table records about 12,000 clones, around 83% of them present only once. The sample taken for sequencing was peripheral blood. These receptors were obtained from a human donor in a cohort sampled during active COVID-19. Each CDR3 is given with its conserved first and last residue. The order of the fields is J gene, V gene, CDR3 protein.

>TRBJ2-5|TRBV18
CASSPLSPRGRGETQYF
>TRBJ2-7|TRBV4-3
CASSQGSGQASYEQYF
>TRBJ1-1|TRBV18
CASSPGQKPMNTEAFF
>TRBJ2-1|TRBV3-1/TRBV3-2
CASSQDQLGGQFF
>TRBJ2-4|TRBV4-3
CASSQPSRGGNIQYF
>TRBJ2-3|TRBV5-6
CASSRTEAGVADTQYF
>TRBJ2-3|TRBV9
CASSVGLADSTDTQYF
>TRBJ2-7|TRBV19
CATQNRGRTYEQYF
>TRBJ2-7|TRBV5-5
CASSLVAGGYEQYF
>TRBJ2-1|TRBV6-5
CASSRGGIDEQFF
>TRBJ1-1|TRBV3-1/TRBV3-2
CASSHGQRNTEAFF
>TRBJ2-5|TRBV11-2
CASSSQETQYF
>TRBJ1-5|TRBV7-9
CASSQEENQPQHF
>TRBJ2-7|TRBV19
CASSIDQGTYEQYF
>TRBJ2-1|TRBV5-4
CASCDLGGYEQFF
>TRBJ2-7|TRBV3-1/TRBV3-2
CASSHSTYEQYF
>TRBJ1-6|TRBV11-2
CASSFGVTYNSPLHF
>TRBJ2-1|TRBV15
CATSASDLSGLYNEQFF
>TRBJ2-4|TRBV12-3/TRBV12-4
CASGTSSGNIQYF
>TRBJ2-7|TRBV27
CASSSTSGSPYEQYF
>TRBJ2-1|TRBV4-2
CASSQDRLAGNEQFF
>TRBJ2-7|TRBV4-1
CASSQDGRQGRNEQYF
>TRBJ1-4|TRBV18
CASSPGQSNEKLFF
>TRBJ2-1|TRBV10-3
CAINGQGSYNEQFF